This T cell receptor beta chain was documented in a study of Ad26.COV2.S vaccination and SARS-CoV-2 variants. The study's findings and limits: The TCR breadth and depth analyses may have produced an underestimate of total T cell responses.

About this clone: Its antigen remains unidentified.

The CDR3 covers 14 residues. Deletions cut 6 bases from V and 3 bases from J, with 12 bases between. Germline-derived CDR1 and CDR2 are MNHEY and SVGEGT. Treatment given: around 19 received Ad26.COV2.S at low or high dose, single or two shots; about 5 received placebo; per-sample allocation not given. It was on day 63 after the first vaccine or placebo injection that samples were taken. Whoever gave the sample was an adult aged 18-55 years in Boston. Libraries were prepared by immunoSEQ multiplex PCR; TCRdb keeps only in-frame clonotypes and omits some of them. The sample gives 300,000 to 400,000 clones, 88% of which show up once; 6.4% is in the top ten.

Sequences were derived from peripheral blood, sampled in a trial of Ad26.COV2.S vaccine versus placebo. The TCR was taken from a person aged 18 to 59 who received the Ad26.COV2.S COVID-19 vaccine or a placebo. The genes are TRBV6-2 or TRBV6-3 and TRBJ1-5; D is perhaps TRBD1 (6 bases). The CDR3 nucleotides read TGTGCCAGCAGCCAACAGGGCCTCAATCAGCCCCAGCATTTT. Protein: CASSQQGLNQPQHF.